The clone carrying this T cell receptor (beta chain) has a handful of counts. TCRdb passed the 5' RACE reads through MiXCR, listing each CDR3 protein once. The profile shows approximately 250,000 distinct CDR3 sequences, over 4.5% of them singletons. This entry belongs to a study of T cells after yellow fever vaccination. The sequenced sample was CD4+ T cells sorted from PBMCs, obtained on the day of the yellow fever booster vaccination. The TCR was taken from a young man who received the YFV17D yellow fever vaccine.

CDR3 coding DNA: TGTGCCAGCAGTCCCAAGGGACCAGCCAAAAACATTCAGTACTTC. This gives the protein CASSPKGPAKNIQYF. The J gene is TRBJ2-4, the V gene TRBV2, with D perhaps being TRBD1 or TRBD2 (5 bases each). CDR3 length: 15 residues. Deletions cut 5 bases from V and 0 bases from J, with 11 bases between. Germline CDR1 and CDR2: SNHLY and FYNNEI.